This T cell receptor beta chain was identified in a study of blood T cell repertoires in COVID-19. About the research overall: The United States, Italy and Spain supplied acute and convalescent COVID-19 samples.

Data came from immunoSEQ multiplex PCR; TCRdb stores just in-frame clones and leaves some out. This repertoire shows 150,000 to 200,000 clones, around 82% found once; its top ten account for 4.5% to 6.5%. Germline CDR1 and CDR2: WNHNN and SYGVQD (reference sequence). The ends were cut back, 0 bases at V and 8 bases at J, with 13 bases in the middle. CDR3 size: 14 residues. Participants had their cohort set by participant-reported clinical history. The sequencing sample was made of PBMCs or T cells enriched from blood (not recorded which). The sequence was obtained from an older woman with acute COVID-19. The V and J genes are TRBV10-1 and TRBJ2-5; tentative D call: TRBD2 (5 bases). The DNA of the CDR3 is TGCGCCAGCAGTGAGTCAGGACCCGGGGAAACCCAGTACTTC. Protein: CASSESGPGETQYF.